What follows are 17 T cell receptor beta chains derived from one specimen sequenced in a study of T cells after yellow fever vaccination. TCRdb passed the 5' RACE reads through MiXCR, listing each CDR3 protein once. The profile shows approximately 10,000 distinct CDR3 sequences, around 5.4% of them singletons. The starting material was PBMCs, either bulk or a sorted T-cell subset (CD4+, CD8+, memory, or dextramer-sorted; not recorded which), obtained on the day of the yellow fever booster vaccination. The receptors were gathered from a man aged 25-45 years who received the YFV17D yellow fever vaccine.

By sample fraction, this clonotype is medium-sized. The CDR3 here is CASSQRYGDYETQYF. The CDR3 DNA reads TGCGCCAGCAGCCAACGGTATGGGGATTACGAGACCCAGTACTTC. The V call is TRBV4-3, the J call TRBJ2-5; D unresolved. There are 15 residues in the CDR3. Germline V gene data show CDR1 as LGHNA and CDR2 as YSLEER. Trimming pared 2 bases from V and 5 bases from J, leaving 15 bases between.

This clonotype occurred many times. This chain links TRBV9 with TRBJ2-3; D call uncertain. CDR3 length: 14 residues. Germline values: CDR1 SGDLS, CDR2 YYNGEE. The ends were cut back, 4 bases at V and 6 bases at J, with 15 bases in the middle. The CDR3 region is CASSPSPVADTQYF. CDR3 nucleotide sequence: TGTGCCAGCAGCCCAAGCCCCGTGGCGGATACGCAGTATTTT.

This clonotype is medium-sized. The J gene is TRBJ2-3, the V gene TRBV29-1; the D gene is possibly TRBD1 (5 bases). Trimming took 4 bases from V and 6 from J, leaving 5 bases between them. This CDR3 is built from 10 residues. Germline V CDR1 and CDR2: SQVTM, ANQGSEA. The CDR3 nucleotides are TGCAGCGTTGGGGGCGATACGCAGTATTTT. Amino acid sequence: CSVGGDTQYF.

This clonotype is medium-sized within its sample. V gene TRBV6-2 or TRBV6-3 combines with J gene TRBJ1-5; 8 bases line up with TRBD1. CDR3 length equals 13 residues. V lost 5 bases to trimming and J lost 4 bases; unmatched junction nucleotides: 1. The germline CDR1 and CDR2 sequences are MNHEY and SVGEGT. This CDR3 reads CASSRTGNQPQHF. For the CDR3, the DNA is TGTGCCAGCAGTCGGACAGGGAATCAGCCCCAGCATTTT.

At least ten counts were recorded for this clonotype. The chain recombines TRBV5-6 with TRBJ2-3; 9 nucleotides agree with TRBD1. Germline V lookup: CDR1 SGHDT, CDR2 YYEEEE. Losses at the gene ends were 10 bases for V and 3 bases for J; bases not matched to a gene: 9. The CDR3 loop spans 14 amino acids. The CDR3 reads CAVRDRVWTDTQYF. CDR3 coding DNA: TGTGCCGTCCGGGACAGGGTTTGGACAGATACGCAGTATTTT.

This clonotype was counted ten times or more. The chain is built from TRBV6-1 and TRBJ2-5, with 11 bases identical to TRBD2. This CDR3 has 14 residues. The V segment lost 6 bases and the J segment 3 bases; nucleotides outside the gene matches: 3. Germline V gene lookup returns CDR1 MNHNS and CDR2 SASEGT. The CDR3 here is CASSGLAGKETQYF. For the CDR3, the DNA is TGTGCCAGCAGCGGACTAGCGGGTAAAGAGACCCAGTACTTC.

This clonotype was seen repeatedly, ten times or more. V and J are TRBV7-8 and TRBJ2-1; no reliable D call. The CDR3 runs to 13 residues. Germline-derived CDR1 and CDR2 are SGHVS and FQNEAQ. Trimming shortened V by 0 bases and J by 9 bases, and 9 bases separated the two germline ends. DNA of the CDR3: TGTGCCAGCAGCTTAGCTTCGGTTGGTGAGCAGTTCTTC. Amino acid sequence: CASSLASVGEQFF.

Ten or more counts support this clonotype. In DNA, the CDR3 is TGTGCCAGCACCCGAAGGGAGACCCAGTACTTC. Its translation is CASTRRETQYF. The chain is built from TRBV5-4 and TRBJ2-5; D call uncertain. The germline CDR1 and CDR2 sequences are SGHNT and YYREEE (reference sequence). Trimming stripped 6 bases from V and 5 bases from J, with 8 bases between. The CDR3 totals 11 residues.

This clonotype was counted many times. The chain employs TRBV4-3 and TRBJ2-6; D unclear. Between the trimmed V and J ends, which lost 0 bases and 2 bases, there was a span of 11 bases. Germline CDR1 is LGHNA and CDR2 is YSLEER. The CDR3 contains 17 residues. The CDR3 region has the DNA TGCGCCAGCAGCCAAGAGGCCGTAATGACTGGGGCCAACGTCCTGACTTTC. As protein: CASSQEAVMTGANVLTF.

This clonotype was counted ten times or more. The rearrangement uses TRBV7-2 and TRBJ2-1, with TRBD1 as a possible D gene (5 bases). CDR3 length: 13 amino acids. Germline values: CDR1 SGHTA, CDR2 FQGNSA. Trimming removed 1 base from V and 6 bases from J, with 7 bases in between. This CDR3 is CASSLDGANEQFF. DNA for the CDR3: TGTGCCAGCAGCTTAGATGGGGCCAATGAGCAGTTCTTC.

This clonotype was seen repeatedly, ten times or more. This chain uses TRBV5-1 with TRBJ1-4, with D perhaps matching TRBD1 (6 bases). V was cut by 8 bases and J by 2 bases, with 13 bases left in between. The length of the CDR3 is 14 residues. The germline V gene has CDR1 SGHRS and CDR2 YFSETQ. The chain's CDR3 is CASSAGATNEKLFF. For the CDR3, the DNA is TGCGCCAGTAGTGCAGGGGCGACTAATGAAAAACTGTTTTTT.

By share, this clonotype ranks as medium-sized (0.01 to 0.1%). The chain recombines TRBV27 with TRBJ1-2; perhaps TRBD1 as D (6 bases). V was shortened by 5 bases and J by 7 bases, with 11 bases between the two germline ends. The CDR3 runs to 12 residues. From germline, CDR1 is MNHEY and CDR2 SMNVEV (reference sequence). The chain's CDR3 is CASSEQGFGYTF. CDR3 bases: TGTGCCAGCAGTGAACAGGGTTTTGGCTACACCTTC.

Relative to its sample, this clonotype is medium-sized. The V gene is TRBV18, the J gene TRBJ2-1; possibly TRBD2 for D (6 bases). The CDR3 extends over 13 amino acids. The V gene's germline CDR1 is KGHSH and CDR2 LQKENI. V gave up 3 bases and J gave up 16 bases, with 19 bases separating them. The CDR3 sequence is CASSPSSETSIFF. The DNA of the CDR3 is TGTGCCAGCTCACCCAGCTCAGAGACTAGTATTTTCTTC.

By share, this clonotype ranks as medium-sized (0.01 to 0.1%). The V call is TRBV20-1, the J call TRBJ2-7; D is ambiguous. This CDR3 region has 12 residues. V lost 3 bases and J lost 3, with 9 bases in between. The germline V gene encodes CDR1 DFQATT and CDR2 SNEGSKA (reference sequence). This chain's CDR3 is CSASRWDYEQYF. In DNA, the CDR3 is TGCAGTGCTAGCCGCTGGGACTACGAGCAGTACTTC.

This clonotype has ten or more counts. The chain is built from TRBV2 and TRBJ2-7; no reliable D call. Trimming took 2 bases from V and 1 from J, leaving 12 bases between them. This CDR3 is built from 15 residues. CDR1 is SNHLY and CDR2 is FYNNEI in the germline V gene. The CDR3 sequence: CASSELGAGSYEQYF. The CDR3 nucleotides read TGTGCCAGCAGTGAACTCGGCGCTGGATCCTACGAGCAGTACTTC.

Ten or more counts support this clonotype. The CDR3 bases are TGCGCCAGCAGCTTAGGGACTACCGCGGGCCACGAGCAGTACTTC. Its protein product is CASSLGTTAGHEQYF. V is TRBV5-1 and J is TRBJ2-7; TRBD2 agrees at 7 bases. The CDR3 totals 15 residues. From germline, CDR1 is SGHRS and CDR2 YFSETQ. V lost 2 bases and J lost 5; bases outside the gene matches: 10.

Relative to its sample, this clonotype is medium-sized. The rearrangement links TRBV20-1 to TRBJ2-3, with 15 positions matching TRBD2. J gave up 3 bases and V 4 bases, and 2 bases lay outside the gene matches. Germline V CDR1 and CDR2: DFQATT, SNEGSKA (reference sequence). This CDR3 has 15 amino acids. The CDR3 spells CSATGTSGRTDTQYF. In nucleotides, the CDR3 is TGCAGTGCTACCGGGACTAGCGGGAGGACAGATACGCAGTATTTT.